This T cell receptor beta chain stems from a study of graft-versus-host responses after intestinal transplantation. Study-wide context: Each of the recipients got a multivisceral, liver-intestinal, or isolated intestinal transplant. General study results and limits: Analysis identified GvH clones in recipient marrow, with some appearing first in ileum or blood. The highest levels of circulating GvH clones went along with early declines in HvG clones after transplant. Across patients carrying graft-donor T cell macrochimerism, allografts held high graft-versus-host to host-versus-graft clonal ratios.

Produced via immunoSEQ multiplex PCR; TCRdb's table is partial and in-frame only. Here the sample spans 90,000 to 150,000 clones, over 80% being singletons. On this clone: What it recognizes is unknown.

This specimen consisted of unstimulated CD4+ T cells sorted from spleen or lymph node cells, obtained before intestinal transplant. The origin of this receptor is a human donor who received an intestinal transplant.

The CDR3 loop reads CASSLRVLRDIQYF. CDR3 in DNA: TGTGCCAGCAGCTTACGGGTATTGAGGGACATTCAGTACTTC. The chain couples TRBV7-9 to TRBJ2-4; possibly TRBD2 for D (5 bases). The V gene lost 2 bases and the J gene lost 8 bases, with 13 bases spanning the gap. The V gene's germline CDR1 is SEHNR and CDR2 FQNEAQ (reference sequence). The CDR3 spans 14 residues.